This entry lists 25 T cell receptor beta chains sequenced from one sample in a study of CD8 T cells in Susac syndrome. RNA, at about 0.45 to 1 ug, was reverse transcribed with random hexamers. TCRdb reprocessed the immunoSEQ multiplex PCR reads via MiXCR and lists one record per CDR3 protein. Here the sample spans 200,000 to 250,000 distinct CDR3 sequences, 95% being singletons. Specimen: CD4+ T cells from PBMCs. These receptors originate from a human donor with multiple sclerosis.

This chain joins TRBV7-9 and TRBJ1-1; no firm D call. In germline, CDR1 is SEHNR, CDR2 FQNEAQ (reference sequence). This CDR3 is built from 14 residues. Trimming took off 3 bases at V and 6 bases at J, with 14 bases between the two ends. CDR3 protein: CASSFAGSMAEAFF. CDR3 coding DNA: TGTGCCAGCAGCTTCGCGGGGTCGATGGCTGAAGCTTTCTTT.

The chain combines TRBV20-1 with TRBJ2-3, with TRBD2 matching over 7 bases. V shed 0 bases, J shed 10 bases, and the junction held 10 bases outside the gene matches. CDR1 is DFQATT and CDR2 is SNEGSKA in the germline V gene (reference sequence). The CDR3 is made up of 14 amino acids. In DNA form, the CDR3 reads TGCAGTGCTAGAGATTCCCACAGCGGGGTGCCGCAGTATTTT. The encoded protein is CSARDSHSGVPQYF.

The chain links TRBV20-1 to TRBJ2-7, with D perhaps being TRBD1 or TRBD2 (5 bases each). Deletions cut 3 bases from V and 7 bases from J, with 25 bases between. CDR1 is DFQATT and CDR2 is SNEGSKA in the germline V gene (reference sequence). This CDR3 comprises 16 residues. Here the CDR3 reads CSASKGSLGTNSEQYF. The CDR3 coding sequence is TGCAGTGCTAGCAAGGGCAGCTTGGGGACGAATTCGGAGCAGTACTTC.

The genes are TRBV20-1 and TRBJ2-1; 10 bases align to TRBD2. The CDR3 totals 16 residues. The germline V gene encodes CDR1 DFQATT and CDR2 SNEGSKA (reference sequence). With V trimmed by 1 base and J by 2 bases, 5 bases remained unmatched. Here the CDR3 reads CSARAYGLAAYNEQFF. As DNA, the CDR3 is TGCAGTGCTAGAGCGTACGGACTAGCGGCCTACAATGAGCAGTTCTTC.

In this sample, this clonotype turned up once. The CDR3 region is CSARLVHEQYF. The CDR3 DNA sequence: TGCAGTGCAAGACTAGTCCACGAGCAGTACTTC. The chain links TRBV20-1 to TRBJ2-7; TRBD2 might be the D (6 bases). Germline CDR1 reads DFQATT; CDR2 reads SNEGSKA (reference sequence). This CDR3 comprises 11 residues. Trimming took 6 bases from V and 5 from J, leaving 11 bases between them.

This CDR3 is CASSPKVIEAKNIQYF. The CDR3 DNA sequence: TGTGCCAGCAGCCCTAAAGTGATCGAAGCCAAAAACATTCAGTACTTC. The chain combines TRBV7-3 with TRBJ2-4; D unresolved. The V gene lost 5 bases and the J gene lost 0 bases, with 14 bases spanning the gap. Germline CDR1 reads SGHTA; CDR2 reads FQGTGA. The CDR3 runs to 16 residues.

The rearrangement joins TRBV30 to TRBJ2-7; D is uncertain. Germline assignment: CDR1 GTSNPN and CDR2 SVGIG (reference sequence). The CDR3 covers 11 residues. Trimming took 4 bases from V and 5 from J, leaving 9 bases between them. This CDR3 is CAWMWHDEQYF. The CDR3 nucleotides are TGTGCCTGGATGTGGCATGACGAGCAGTACTTC. Full variable domain (remainder filled in from reference TRBV30 and TRBJ2-7): SQTIHQWPATLVQPVGSPLSLECTVEGTSNPNLYWYRQAAGRGLQLLFYSVGIGQISSEVPQNLSASRPQDRQFILSSKKLLLSDSGFYLCAWMWHDEQYFGPGTRLTVT.

The V gene is TRBV7-3, the J gene TRBJ2-7; D remains unclear. The germline gives CDR1 SGHTA, CDR2 FQGTGA. V shed 4 bases and J shed 6 bases, with 13 bases lying between them. This CDR3 comprises 13 residues. The CDR3 protein is CASSSEARTEQYF. CDR3 nucleotides: TGTGCCAGCAGCTCCGAGGCGAGGACCGAGCAGTACTTC.

The V gene is TRBV18, the J gene TRBJ2-7; D is undetermined. Germline CDR1 is KGHSH and CDR2 is LQKENI. There are 14 residues in the CDR3. V lost 3 bases to trimming and J lost 5 bases, with 14 bases between them. CDR3 loop: CASSPVGYWDEQYF. In nucleotides, the CDR3 is TGTGCCAGCTCACCTGTAGGGTATTGGGACGAGCAGTACTTC.

This chain uses TRBV15 with TRBJ2-2; 7 positions agree with TRBD1. Germline V gene sequence: CDR1 LNHNV, CDR2 YYDKDF (reference sequence). The CDR3 consists of 17 residues. Trimming cost V 0 bases and J 7 bases; bases outside gene matches: 11. CDR3: CATSRDQGQRRGGELFF. The CDR3 region has the DNA TGTGCCACCAGCAGAGATCAGGGACAGCGTCGGGGCGGGGAGCTGTTTTTT.

The chain links TRBV20-1 to TRBJ1-2; D may be TRBD1 (6 bases). This CDR3 comprises 14 residues. Trimming removed 4 bases at V and 5 bases at J, with 17 bases between. The germline V gene has CDR1 DFQATT and CDR2 SNEGSKA (reference sequence). The CDR3 loop reads CSAKGTSRAYGYTF. The DNA of the CDR3 is TGCAGTGCTAAAGGGACATCCCGAGCGTATGGCTACACCTTC.

The chain joins TRBV20-1 to TRBJ2-4; perhaps TRBD2 as D (5 bases). The CDR3 runs to 13 residues. Germline CDR1 is DFQATT and CDR2 is SNEGSKA (reference sequence). Trimming shortened V by 6 bases and J by 5 bases, and 14 bases separated the two germline ends. In nucleotides, the CDR3 is TGCAGTGCGCCTTCCGGGAACGAAAACATTCAGTACTTC. This codes for CSAPSGNENIQYF.

This CDR3 reads CAIREGPNTEAFF. In DNA, the CDR3 is TGTGCCATCAGGGAGGGCCCGAACACTGAAGCTTTCTTT. This sequence joins TRBV10-3 and TRBJ1-1, with unresolved D. V lost 6 bases and J lost 1, with 9 bases in between. The CDR3 totals 13 residues. CDR1 and CDR2 from the germline V gene are ENHRY and SYGVKD.

V gene TRBV6-5 combines with J gene TRBJ1-2; 8 positions agree with TRBD1. V was clipped by 5 bases and J by 7 bases; unmatched bases: 9. CDR1 and CDR2 (germline): MNHEY, SVGAGI. The CDR3 spans 14 residues. Here the CDR3 reads CASSQDRAWGGYTF. In DNA form, the CDR3 reads TGTGCCAGCAGTCAGGACAGGGCCTGGGGTGGCTACACCTTC.

This clonotype was seen only once. The V gene is TRBV28, the J gene TRBJ2-1; unclear D gene. The CDR3 consists of 13 residues. Trimming removed 5 bases from V and 7 bases from J, with 12 bases in between. The germline V gene encodes CDR1 MDHEN and CDR2 SYDVKM. The CDR3 loop reads CASSVLVLNEQFF. The CDR3 nucleotides are TGTGCCAGCAGTGTTCTAGTTTTGAATGAGCAGTTCTTC.

This clonotype was seen only once. V gene TRBV24-1 combines with J gene TRBJ2-5; a weak D match, TRBD2 (6 bases). Germline CDR1 KGHDR, CDR2 SFDVKD. The CDR3 loop spans 12 amino acids. The germline V and J ends were trimmed by 5 bases and 5 bases, with 8 bases remaining between them. In DNA form, the CDR3 reads TGTGCCACCAGTGCAGGAGGGGAGACCCAGTACTTC. This translates into CATSAGGETQYF.

V gene TRBV28 combines with J gene TRBJ2-5, with D uncertain. The CDR3 totals 14 residues. Germline-derived CDR1 and CDR2 are MDHEN and SYDVKM. V shed 6 bases and J shed 1 base, with 12 bases lying between them. The CDR3 DNA sequence: TGTGCCAGCAGCCAGACACGGACCCAAGAGACCCAGTACTTC. This sequence encodes CASSQTRTQETQYF.

This chain connects TRBV9 to TRBJ1-5; D is undetermined. Per the germline V gene, CDR1 is SGDLS and CDR2 is YYNGEE. The CDR3 loop spans 13 amino acids. V gave up 3 bases and J gave up 7 bases, with 11 bases separating them. CDR3 region: CASSGGPRQPQHF. CDR3 in DNA: TGTGCCAGCAGCGGCGGCCCCAGGCAGCCCCAGCATTTT.

The chain employs TRBV25-1 and TRBJ2-2; no clear D. Trimming pared 6 bases from V and 2 bases from J, leaving 4 bases between. This CDR3 has 12 residues. Germline-derived CDR1 and CDR2 are MGHDK and SYGVNS. The CDR3 region is CASSGNTGELFF. CDR3 nucleotides: TGTGCCAGCAGCGGAAACACCGGGGAGCTGTTTTTT.

V is TRBV28 and J is TRBJ1-2, with 10 bases identical to TRBD1. After removal of 6 bases from V and 2 bases from J, the junction contained 3 bases not matched to a gene. CDR1 is MDHEN, CDR2 SYDVKM, per germline. There are 14 residues in the CDR3. In nucleotides, the CDR3 is TGTGCCAGCAGGGGACAGGGGCAAAACTATGGCTACACCTTC. It codes for CASRGQGQNYGYTF.

The chain couples TRBV3-1 to TRBJ1-5; D ambiguous. V lost 2 bases and J lost 4, with 12 bases in between. In germline, CDR1 is LGHDT, CDR2 YNNKEL (reference sequence). The CDR3 has 15 residues. The CDR3 sequence is CASSQNGPQNQPQHF. Written as DNA, the CDR3 is TGTGCCAGCAGCCAAAACGGACCTCAAAATCAGCCCCAGCATTTT.

The count of this clonotype is one. The V and J genes are TRBV2 and TRBJ2-3; the match to TRBD2 covers 14 bases. The CDR3 has 17 residues. With 10 bases clipped from V and 0 bases from J, the junction kept 9 bases outside the gene matches. Germline CDR1 and CDR2: SNHLY and FYNNEI. The CDR3 region has the DNA TGTGCCACCGGGACTAGCGGGAGTTATCCTAGCACAGATACGCAGTATTTT. Translating gives CATGTSGSYPSTDTQYF. The entire variable domain, with the rest obtained from reference TRBV2 and TRBJ2-3, is as follows: EPEVTQTPSHQVTQMGQEVILRCVPISNHLYFYWYRQILGQKVEFLVSFYNNEISEKSEIFDDQFSVERPDGSNFTLKIRSTKLEDSAMYFCATGTSGSYPSTDTQYFGPGTRLTVL.

This rearrangement joins TRBV29-1 to TRBJ1-1; tentatively, D is TRBD1 (5 bases). V gave up 5 bases and J gave up 0 bases, with 10 bases separating them. In germline, CDR1 is SQVTM, CDR2 ANQGSEA. CDR3 length: 13 residues. The CDR3 DNA sequence: TGCAGCGTTCGGTCAGGGATGAACACTGAAGCTTTCTTT. This translates into CSVRSGMNTEAFF.

The rearrangement uses TRBV29-1 and TRBJ2-4; D may be TRBD1 (6 bases). V was clipped by 4 bases and J by 3 bases, with 10 bases between them. Germline CDR1 SQVTM, CDR2 ANQGSEA. CDR3 length equals 13 residues. Here the CDR3 reads CSVVGALKNIQYF. CDR3 coding DNA: TGCAGCGTTGTGGGGGCGCTCAAAAACATTCAGTACTTC.

The V and J genes are TRBV7-2 and TRBJ2-7, with 9 bases fitting TRBD1. Germline assignment: CDR1 SGHTA and CDR2 FQGNSA. After removal of 0 bases from V and 6 bases from J, the junction contained 6 bases not matched to a gene. The length of the CDR3 is 15 residues. The CDR3 sequence: CASSLAGTGIGEQYF. Written as DNA, the CDR3 is TGTGCCAGCAGCTTAGCCGGGACAGGGATAGGCGAGCAGTACTTC.